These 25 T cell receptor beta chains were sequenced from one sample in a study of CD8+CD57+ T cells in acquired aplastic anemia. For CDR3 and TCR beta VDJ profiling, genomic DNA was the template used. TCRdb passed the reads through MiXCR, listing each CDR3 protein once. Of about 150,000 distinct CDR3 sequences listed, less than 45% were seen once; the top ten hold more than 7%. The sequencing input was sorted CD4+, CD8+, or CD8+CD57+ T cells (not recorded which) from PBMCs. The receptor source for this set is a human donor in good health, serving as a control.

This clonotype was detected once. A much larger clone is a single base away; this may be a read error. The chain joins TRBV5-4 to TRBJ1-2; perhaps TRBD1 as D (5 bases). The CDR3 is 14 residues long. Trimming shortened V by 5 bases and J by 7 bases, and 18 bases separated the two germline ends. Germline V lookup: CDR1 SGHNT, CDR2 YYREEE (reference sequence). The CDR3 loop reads CASSRGGVSSGYTF. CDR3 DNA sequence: TGTGCCAGCAGTCGGGGCGGGGTTTCGAGTGGCTACACCTTC.

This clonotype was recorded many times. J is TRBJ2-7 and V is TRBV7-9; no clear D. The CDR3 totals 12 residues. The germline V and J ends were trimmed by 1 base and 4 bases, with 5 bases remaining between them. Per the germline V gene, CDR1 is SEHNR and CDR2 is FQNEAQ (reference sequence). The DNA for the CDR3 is TGTGCCAGCAGCTTAGTAGGTTACGAGCAGTACTTC. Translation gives CASSLVGYEQYF.

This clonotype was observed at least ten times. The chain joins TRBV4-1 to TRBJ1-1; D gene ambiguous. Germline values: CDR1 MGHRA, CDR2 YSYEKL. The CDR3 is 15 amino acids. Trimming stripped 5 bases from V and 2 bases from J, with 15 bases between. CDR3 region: CASSAGGGLNTEAFF. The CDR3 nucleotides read TGCGCCAGCAGCGCGGGCGGCGGGTTAAACACTGAAGCTTTCTTT.

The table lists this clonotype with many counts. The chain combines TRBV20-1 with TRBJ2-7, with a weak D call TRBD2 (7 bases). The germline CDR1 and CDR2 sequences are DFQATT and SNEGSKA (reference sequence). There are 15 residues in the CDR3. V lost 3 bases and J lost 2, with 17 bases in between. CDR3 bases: TGCAGTGCTAGCCGTCGGGGGGCTCTCCCCTACGAGCAGTACTTC. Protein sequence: CSASRRGALPYEQYF.

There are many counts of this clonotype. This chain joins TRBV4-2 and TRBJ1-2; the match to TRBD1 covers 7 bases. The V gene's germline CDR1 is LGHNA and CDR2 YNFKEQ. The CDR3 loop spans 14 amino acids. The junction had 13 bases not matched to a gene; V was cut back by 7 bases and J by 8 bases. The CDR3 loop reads CASNGETGRAGYTF. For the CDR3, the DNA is TGTGCCAGCAACGGGGAGACAGGGCGCGCGGGCTACACCTTC.

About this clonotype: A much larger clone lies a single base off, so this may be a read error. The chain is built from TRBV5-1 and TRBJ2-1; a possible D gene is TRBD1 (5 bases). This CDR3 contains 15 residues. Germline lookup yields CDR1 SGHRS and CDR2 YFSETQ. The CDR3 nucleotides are TGCGCCAGCAGCTTGGGTCAGGGATCCTACAATGAGCAGTCCTTC. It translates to CASSLGQGSYNEQSF.

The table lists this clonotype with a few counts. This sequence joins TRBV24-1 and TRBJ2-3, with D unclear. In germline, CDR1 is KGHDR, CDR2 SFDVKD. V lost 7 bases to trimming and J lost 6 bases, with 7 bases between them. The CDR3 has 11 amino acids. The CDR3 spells CATSAGDTQYF. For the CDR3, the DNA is TGTGCCACCAGCGCCGGTGATACGCAGTATTTT.

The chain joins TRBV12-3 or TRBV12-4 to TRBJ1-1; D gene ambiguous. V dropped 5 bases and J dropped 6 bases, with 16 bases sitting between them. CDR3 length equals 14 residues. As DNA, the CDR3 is TGTGCCAGCAGTCGTGGTGGCCCCGGGTCTGAAGCTTTCTTT. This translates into CASSRGGPGSEAFF.

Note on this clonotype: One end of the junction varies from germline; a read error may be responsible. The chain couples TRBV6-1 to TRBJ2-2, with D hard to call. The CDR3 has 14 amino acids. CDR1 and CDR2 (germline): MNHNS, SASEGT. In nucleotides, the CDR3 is TGTACCAGCAGTCCTACTATTAGGACCGGGGAGCTGTTTTTT. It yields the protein CTSSPTIRTGELFF.

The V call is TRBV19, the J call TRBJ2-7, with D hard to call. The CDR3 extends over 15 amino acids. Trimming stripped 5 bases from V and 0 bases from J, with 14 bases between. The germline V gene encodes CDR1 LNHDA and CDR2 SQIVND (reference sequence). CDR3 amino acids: CASSVATPISYEQYF. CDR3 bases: TGTGCCAGTAGTGTCGCCACACCGATCTCCTACGAGCAGTACTTC.

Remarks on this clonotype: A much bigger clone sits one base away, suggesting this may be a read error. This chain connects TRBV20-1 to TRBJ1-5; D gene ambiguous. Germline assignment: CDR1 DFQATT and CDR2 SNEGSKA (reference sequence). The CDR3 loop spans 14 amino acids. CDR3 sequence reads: CSARKPLSNQPRHF. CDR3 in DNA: TGCAGTGCTAGGAAGCCCCTTAGCAATCAGCCCCGGCATTTT.

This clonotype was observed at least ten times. The CDR3 bases are TGCAGTGCTAGACTAGCGGGGGTTAACACCGGGGAGCTGTTTTTT. It codes for CSARLAGVNTGELFF. The chain joins TRBV20-1 to TRBJ2-2; 10 bases agree with TRBD2. The V and J ends lost 2 bases and 2 bases, in that order; junction bases with no gene match: 2. The germline V gene has CDR1 DFQATT and CDR2 SNEGSKA (reference sequence). CDR3 length: 15 amino acids.

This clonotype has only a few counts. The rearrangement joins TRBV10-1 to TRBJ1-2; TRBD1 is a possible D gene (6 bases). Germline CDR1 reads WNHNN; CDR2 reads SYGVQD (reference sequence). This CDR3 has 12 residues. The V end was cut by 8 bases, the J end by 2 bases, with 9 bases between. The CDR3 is CASPTGNYGYTF. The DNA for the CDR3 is TGCGCCAGCCCGACAGGCAACTATGGCTACACCTTC.

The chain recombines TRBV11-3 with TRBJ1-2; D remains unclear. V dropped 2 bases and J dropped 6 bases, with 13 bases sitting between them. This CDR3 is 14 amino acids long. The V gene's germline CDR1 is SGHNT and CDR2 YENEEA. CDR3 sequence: CASSLWRADDGYTF. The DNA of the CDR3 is TGTGCCAGCAGCTTATGGCGCGCAGACGATGGCTACACCTTC.

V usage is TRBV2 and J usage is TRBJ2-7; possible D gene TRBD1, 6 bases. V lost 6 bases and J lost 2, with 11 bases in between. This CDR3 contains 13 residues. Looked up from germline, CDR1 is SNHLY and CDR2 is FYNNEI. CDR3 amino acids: CASRRDTAYEQYF. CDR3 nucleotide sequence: TGTGCCAGCAGAAGGGACACAGCCTACGAGCAGTACTTC. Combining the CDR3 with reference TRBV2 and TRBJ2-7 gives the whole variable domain EPEVTQTPSHQVTQMGQEVILRCVPISNHLYFYWYRQILGQKVEFLVSFYNNEISEKSEIFDDQFSVERPDGSNFTLKIRSTKLEDSAMYFCASRRDTAYEQYFGPGTRLTVT.

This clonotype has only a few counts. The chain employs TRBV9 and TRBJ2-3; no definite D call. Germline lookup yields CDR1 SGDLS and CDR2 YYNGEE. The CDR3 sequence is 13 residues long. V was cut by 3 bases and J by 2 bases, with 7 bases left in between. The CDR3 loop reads CASSAGVTDTQYF. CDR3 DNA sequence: TGTGCCAGCAGCGCCGGAGTCACAGATACGCAGTATTTT. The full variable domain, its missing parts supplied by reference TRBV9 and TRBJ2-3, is DSGVTQTPKHLITATGQRVTLRCSPRSGDLSVYWYQQSLDQGLQFLIQYYNGEERAKGNILERFSAQQFPDLHSELNLSSLELGDSALYFCASSAGVTDTQYFGPGTRLTVL.

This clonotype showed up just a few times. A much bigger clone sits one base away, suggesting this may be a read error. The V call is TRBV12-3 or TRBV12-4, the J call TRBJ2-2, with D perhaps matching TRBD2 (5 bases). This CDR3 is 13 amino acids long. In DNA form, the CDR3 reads TGTGCCAGCAGCAACAGTGCGGTCGGGGAGCCGTTTTTT. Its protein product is CASSNSAVGEPFF.

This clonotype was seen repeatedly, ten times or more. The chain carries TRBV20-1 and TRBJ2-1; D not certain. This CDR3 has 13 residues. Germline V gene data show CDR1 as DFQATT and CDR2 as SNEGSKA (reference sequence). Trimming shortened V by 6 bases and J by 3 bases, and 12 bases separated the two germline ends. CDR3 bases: TGCAGTGCAGGGTCGGAATTCTACAATGAGCAGTTCTTC. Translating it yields CSAGSEFYNEQFF.

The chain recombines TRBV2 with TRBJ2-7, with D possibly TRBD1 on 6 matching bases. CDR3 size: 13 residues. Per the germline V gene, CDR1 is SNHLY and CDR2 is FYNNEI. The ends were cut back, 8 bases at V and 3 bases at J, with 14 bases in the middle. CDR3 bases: TGTGCCAGCTCCCGGGACACCTACTACGAGCAGTACTTC. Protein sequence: CASSRDTYYEQYF.

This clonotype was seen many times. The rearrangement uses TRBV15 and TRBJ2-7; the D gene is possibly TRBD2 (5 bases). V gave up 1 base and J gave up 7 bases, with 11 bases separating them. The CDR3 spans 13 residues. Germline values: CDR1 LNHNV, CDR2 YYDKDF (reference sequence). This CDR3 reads CATSRAPREEQYF. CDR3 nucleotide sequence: TGTGCCACCAGCAGAGCCCCCCGGGAAGAGCAGTACTTC.

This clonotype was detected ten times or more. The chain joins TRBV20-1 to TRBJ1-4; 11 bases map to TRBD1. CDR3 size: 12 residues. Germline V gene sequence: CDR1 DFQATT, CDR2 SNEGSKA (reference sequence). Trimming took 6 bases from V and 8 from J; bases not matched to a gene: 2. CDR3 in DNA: TGCAGTGCCGGGACAGGGGGGGAAAAACTGTTTTTT. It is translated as CSAGTGGEKLFF.

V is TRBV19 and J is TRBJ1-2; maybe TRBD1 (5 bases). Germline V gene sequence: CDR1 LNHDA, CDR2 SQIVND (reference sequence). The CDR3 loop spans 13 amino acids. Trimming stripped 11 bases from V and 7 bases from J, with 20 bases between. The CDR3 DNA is TGTGCCCCGAAGACCGCCGGGGGAGGTGGCTACACCTTC. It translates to CAPKTAGGGGYTF. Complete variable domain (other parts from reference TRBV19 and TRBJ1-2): DGGITQSPKYLFRKEGQNVTLSCEQNLNHDAMYWYRQDPGQGLRLIYYSQIVNDFQKGDIAEGYSVSREKKESFPLTVTSAQKNPTAFYLCAPKTAGGGGYTFGSGTRLTVV.

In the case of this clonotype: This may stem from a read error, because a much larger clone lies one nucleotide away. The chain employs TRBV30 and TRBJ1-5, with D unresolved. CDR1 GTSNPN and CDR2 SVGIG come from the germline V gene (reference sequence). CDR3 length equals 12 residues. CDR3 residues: CDWSVGNQPQHF. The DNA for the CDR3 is TGTGACTGGAGTGTAGGTAATCAGCCCCAGCATTTT.

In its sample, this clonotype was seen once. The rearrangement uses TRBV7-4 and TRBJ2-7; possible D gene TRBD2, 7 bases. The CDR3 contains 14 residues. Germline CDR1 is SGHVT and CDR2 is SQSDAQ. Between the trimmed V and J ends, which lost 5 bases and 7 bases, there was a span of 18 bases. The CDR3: CASSQEGGAVEQYF. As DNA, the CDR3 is TGTGCCAGCAGCCAAGAAGGGGGGGCAGTTGAGCAGTACTTC.

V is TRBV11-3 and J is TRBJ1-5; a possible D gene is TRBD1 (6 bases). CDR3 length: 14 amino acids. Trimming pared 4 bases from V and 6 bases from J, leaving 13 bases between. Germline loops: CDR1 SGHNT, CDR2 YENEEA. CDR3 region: CASSSTRDTQPQHF. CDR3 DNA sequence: TGTGCCAGCAGCTCCACCCGGGACACTCAGCCCCAGCATTTT.